This entry features one TCR beta chain sequence. Profiled with immunoSEQ multiplex PCR; TCRdb holds only in-frame clones, not every one. The data hold approximately 120,000 clones, with approximately 90% observed a single time. The sample is drawn from a study of control samples from healthy donors and cancer patients. Germline trimming cut 4 bases from V and 3 bases from J; bases unmatched to any gene: 3. Germline-derived CDR1 and CDR2 are GTSNPN and SVGIG (reference sequence). This CDR3 is 12 amino acids long. The receptor comes from a woman aged 50 to 65 in good health. The genes are TRBV30 and TRBJ2-7; 7 bases are a match to TRBD1. Sequenced sample: blood. Here the CDR3 reads CAWTGQNYEQYF. CDR3 nucleotide sequence: TGTGCCTGGACGGGACAGAACTACGAGCAGTACTTC. The full variable domain, completed using reference TRBV30 and TRBJ2-7, is SQTIHQWPATLVQPVGSPLSLECTVEGTSNPNLYWYRQAAGRGLQLLFYSVGIGQISSEVPQNLSASRPQDRQFILSSKKLLLSDSGFYLCAWTGQNYEQYFGPGTRLTVT.